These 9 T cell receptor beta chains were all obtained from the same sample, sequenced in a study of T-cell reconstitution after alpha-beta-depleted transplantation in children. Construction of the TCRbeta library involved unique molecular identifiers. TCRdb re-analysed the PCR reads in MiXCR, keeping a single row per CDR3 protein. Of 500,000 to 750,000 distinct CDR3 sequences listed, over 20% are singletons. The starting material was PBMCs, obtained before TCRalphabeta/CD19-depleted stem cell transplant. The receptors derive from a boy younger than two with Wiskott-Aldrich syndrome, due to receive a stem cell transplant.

The DNA of the CDR3 is TGTGCCAGCAGTGTATCCCGGACCTACAATGAGCAGTTCTTC. It specifies CASSVSRTYNEQFF. V is TRBV14 and J is TRBJ2-1; D gene ambiguous. Germline CDR1 and CDR2: SGHDN and FVKESK. The CDR3 sequence is 14 residues long. V lost 6 bases and J 2 bases, leaving 11 bases between the germline ends.

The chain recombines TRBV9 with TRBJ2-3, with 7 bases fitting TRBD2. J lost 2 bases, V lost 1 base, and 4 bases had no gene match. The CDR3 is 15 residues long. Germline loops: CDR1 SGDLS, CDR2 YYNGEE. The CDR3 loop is CASSVRSGATDTQYF. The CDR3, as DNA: TGTGCCAGCAGCGTACGGAGCGGGGCCACAGATACGCAGTATTTT.

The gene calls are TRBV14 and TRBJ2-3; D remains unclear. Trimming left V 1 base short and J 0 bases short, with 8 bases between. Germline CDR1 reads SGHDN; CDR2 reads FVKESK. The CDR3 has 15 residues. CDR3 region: CASSQAGFSTDTQYF. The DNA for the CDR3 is TGTGCCAGCAGCCAAGCCGGATTTAGCACAGATACGCAGTATTTT.

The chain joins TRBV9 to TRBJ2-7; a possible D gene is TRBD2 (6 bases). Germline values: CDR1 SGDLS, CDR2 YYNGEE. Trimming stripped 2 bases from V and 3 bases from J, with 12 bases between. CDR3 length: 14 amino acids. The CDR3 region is CASSVAGNNYEQYF. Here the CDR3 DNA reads TGTGCCAGCAGCGTCGCGGGAAACAACTACGAGCAGTACTTC.

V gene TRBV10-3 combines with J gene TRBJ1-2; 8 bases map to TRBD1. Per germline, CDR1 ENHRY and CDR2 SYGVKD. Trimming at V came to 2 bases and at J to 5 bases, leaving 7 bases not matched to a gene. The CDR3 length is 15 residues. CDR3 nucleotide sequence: TGTGCCATCAGTGAGAATCTGGGACAGGTGTATGGCTACACCTTC. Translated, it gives CAISENLGQVYGYTF.

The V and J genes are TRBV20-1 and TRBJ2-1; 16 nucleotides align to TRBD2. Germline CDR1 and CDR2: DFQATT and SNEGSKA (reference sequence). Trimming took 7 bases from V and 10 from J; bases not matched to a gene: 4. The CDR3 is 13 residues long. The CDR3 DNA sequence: TGCAGTGGGGGACTAGCGGGAGGGGGCGAGCAGTTCTTC. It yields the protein CSGGLAGGGEQFF.

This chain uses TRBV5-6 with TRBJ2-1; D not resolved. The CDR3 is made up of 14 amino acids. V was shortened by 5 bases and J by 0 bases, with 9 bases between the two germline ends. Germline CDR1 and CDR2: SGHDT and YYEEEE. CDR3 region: CASRHRSSYNEQFF. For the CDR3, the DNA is TGTGCCAGCAGACACCGGAGCTCCTACAATGAGCAGTTCTTC.

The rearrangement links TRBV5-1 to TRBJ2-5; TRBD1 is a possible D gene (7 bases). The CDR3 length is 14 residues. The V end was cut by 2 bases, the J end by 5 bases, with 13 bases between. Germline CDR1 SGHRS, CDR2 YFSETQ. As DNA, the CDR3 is TGCGCCAGCAGCTTTTGGAGGGGGCGGGAGACCCAGTACTTC. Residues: CASSFWRGRETQYF. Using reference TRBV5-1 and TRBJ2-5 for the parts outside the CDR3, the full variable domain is KAGVTQTPRYLIKTRGQQVTLSCSPISGHRSVSWYQQTPGQGLQFLFEYFSETQRNKGNFPGRFSGRQFSNSRSEMNVSTLELGDSALYLCASSFWRGRETQYFGPGTRLLVL.

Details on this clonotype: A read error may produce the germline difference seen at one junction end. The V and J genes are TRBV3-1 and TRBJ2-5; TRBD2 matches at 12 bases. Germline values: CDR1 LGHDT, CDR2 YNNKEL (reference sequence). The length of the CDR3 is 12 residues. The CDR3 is CASSRLAGGPHF. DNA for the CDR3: TGTGCCAGCAGCCGCCTAGCGGGAGGGCCACACTTC.